Here is one T cell receptor beta chain with its context. Its antigen remains unidentified. This sample was taken from a study of cytomegalovirus exposure and HLA in healthy donors. General observations from the study: Equally common other TCR beta chains were less clonally expanded than HLA-associated ones, a later analysis found. Most subjects' HLA-A and HLA-B alleles were reportedly predicted from TCR beta sequences. Most CMV-associated TCR beta chains were later found to appear HLA-restricted.

PCR employed 60 Vbeta and 13 Jbeta primers. Assay used: immunoSEQ multiplex PCR; TCRdb lists only in-frame clones, some missing. The sample lists fewer than 100,000 clones, around three quarters occurring once. V was trimmed by 5 bases and J by 6 bases, leaving 14 bases between them. This CDR3 is 13 amino acids long. Germline-derived CDR1 and CDR2 are MNHEY and SVGAGI. At the time of sampling, donors were nominally healthy, though unrecorded immune exposures were likely. The sample comprised PBMCs. The chain combines TRBV6-5 with TRBJ2-7, with D possibly being TRBD2 (6 bases). This TCR derives from a man in his forties in good health and CMV-seronegative. CDR3 loop: CASSEARGSEQYF. CDR3 DNA: TGTGCCAGCAGTGAAGCGCGGGGCTCCGAGCAGTACTTC.